The 10 T cell receptor beta chains below were found in one sample sequenced in a study of blood T cells in healthy people across ages. For the second PCR, which ran for roughly 7 to 11 cycles, a sample-barcoded 5' primer and a J-beta primer mix were used. TCRdb re-called the 5' RACE reads with MiXCR, one entry per CDR3 protein. There are over 600,000 distinct CDR3 sequences in the sample; 35% to 50% occur only once, and 30% lies in the top ten. Source material: blood. Receptor source: an elderly man in good health.

This clonotype has a handful of counts. The chain has TRBV6-1 and TRBJ2-7; D might be TRBD1 (5 bases). This CDR3 spans 14 amino acids. Germline CDR1 and CDR2: MNHNS and SASEGT. The ends were cut back, 7 bases at V and 1 base at J, with 14 bases in the middle. In DNA, the CDR3 is TGTGCCAGCACCCAATTAGACAGTTCCTACGAGCAGTACTTC. Translation gives CASTQLDSSYEQYF.

This chain connects TRBV6-6 to TRBJ1-6; D is ambiguous. CDR3 length equals 12 residues. Germline-derived CDR1 and CDR2 are MNHNY and SVGAGI (reference sequence). Trimming left V 6 bases short and J 10 bases short, with 10 bases between. In nucleotides, the CDR3 is TGTGCCAGCAGCGACTTAAAATCACCCCTCCACTTT. This sequence encodes CASSDLKSPLHF.

The chain uses TRBV6-5 and TRBJ2-1; the match to TRBD2 covers 15 bases. Germline values: CDR1 MNHEY, CDR2 SVGAGI. The CDR3 extends over 14 amino acids. J lost 11 bases, V lost 6 bases, and 5 bases had no gene match. The CDR3 bases are TGTGCCAGCAGCAAAGGGACTAGCGGGGGGAAGCAGTTCTTC. Residues: CASSKGTSGGKQFF.

This clonotype was seen a handful of times. J is TRBJ1-2 and V is TRBV6-1, with D possibly being TRBD1 (6 bases). Looked up from germline, CDR1 is MNHNS and CDR2 is SASEGT. The CDR3 spans 14 residues. V was trimmed by 2 bases and J by 4 bases, leaving 11 bases between them. Written as DNA, the CDR3 is TGTGCCAGCAGTGAATGGGGGACACCCTATGGCTACACCTTC. Encoded protein: CASSEWGTPYGYTF.

This clonotype came up a few times. A read error is possible here, since a much larger clone lies one base away. The chain carries TRBV7-2 and TRBJ2-1; D not certain. Trimming shortened V by 5 bases and J by 5 bases, and 10 bases separated the two germline ends. The germline V gene has CDR1 SGHTA and CDR2 FQGNSA. This CDR3 contains 13 residues. CDR3 DNA sequence: TGTGCCAGCAGCGTCCAGCCGGACAATGAGCAGTTCTTC. The encoded protein is CASSVQPDNEQFF. The full variable domain, completed using reference TRBV7-2 and TRBJ2-1, is GAGVSQSPSNKVTEKGKDVELRCDPISGHTALYWYRQSLGQGLEFLIYFQGNSAPDKSGLPSDRFSAERTGGSVSTLTIQRTQQEDSAVYLCASSVQPDNEQFFGPGTRLTVL.

This clonotype has just a few counts. J is TRBJ2-6 and V is TRBV4-3; no clear D. CDR1 and CDR2 (germline): LGHNA, YSLEER. V lost 1 base and J 0 bases, leaving 10 bases between the germline ends. The CDR3 sequence is 17 residues long. The CDR3 DNA sequence: TGCGCCAGCAGCCAAGGACTTTCCCACTCTGGGGCCAACGTCCTGACTTTC. Protein: CASSQGLSHSGANVLTF.

The V and J genes are TRBV11-2 and TRBJ2-4, with unresolved D. V lost 4 bases to trimming and J lost 4 bases, with 11 bases between them. Per the germline V gene, CDR1 is SGHAT and CDR2 is FQNNGV. The CDR3 has 14 amino acids. The CDR3 region is CASSSNFLKNIQYF. CDR3 coding DNA: TGTGCCAGCAGCTCTAACTTTCTTAAAAACATTCAGTACTTC.

Only one count was recorded for this clonotype. A much larger clone differs by one base, so this may be a read error. This rearrangement joins TRBV6-5 to TRBJ2-1, with 8 bases that match TRBD1. The trim removed 2 bases at V and 13 bases at J, leaving 13 bases unmatched. Germline CDR1 reads MNHEY; CDR2 reads SVGAGI. The CDR3 runs to 15 residues. CDR3 sequence (DNA): TGTGCCAGCAGTTACCCCGGACAGGGCCAAGAGACCCAGTTCTTC. Translation gives CASSYPGQGQETQFF.

CDR3 coding DNA: TGCAGTGCTAGAGAAGGGGGACGGGGGGTCAATCAGCCCCAGCATTTT. Amino acid sequence: CSAREGGRGVNQPQHF. The chain has TRBV20-1 and TRBJ1-5; tentative D call: TRBD1 (6 bases). Trimming left V 0 bases short and J 3 bases short, with 15 bases between. Per germline, CDR1 DFQATT and CDR2 SNEGSKA (reference sequence). CDR3 size: 16 residues.

The table lists this clonotype with a few counts. The chain has TRBV25-1 and TRBJ2-1; 12 nucleotides match TRBD2. Germline V gives CDR1 MGHDK, CDR2 SYGVNS. Germline trimming cut 4 bases from V and 5 bases from J; bases unmatched to any gene: 6. There are 16 residues in the CDR3. This CDR3 is CASSAPGLAGNNEQFF. The CDR3 DNA follows: TGTGCCAGCAGTGCTCCGGGACTAGCGGGCAACAATGAGCAGTTCTTC.